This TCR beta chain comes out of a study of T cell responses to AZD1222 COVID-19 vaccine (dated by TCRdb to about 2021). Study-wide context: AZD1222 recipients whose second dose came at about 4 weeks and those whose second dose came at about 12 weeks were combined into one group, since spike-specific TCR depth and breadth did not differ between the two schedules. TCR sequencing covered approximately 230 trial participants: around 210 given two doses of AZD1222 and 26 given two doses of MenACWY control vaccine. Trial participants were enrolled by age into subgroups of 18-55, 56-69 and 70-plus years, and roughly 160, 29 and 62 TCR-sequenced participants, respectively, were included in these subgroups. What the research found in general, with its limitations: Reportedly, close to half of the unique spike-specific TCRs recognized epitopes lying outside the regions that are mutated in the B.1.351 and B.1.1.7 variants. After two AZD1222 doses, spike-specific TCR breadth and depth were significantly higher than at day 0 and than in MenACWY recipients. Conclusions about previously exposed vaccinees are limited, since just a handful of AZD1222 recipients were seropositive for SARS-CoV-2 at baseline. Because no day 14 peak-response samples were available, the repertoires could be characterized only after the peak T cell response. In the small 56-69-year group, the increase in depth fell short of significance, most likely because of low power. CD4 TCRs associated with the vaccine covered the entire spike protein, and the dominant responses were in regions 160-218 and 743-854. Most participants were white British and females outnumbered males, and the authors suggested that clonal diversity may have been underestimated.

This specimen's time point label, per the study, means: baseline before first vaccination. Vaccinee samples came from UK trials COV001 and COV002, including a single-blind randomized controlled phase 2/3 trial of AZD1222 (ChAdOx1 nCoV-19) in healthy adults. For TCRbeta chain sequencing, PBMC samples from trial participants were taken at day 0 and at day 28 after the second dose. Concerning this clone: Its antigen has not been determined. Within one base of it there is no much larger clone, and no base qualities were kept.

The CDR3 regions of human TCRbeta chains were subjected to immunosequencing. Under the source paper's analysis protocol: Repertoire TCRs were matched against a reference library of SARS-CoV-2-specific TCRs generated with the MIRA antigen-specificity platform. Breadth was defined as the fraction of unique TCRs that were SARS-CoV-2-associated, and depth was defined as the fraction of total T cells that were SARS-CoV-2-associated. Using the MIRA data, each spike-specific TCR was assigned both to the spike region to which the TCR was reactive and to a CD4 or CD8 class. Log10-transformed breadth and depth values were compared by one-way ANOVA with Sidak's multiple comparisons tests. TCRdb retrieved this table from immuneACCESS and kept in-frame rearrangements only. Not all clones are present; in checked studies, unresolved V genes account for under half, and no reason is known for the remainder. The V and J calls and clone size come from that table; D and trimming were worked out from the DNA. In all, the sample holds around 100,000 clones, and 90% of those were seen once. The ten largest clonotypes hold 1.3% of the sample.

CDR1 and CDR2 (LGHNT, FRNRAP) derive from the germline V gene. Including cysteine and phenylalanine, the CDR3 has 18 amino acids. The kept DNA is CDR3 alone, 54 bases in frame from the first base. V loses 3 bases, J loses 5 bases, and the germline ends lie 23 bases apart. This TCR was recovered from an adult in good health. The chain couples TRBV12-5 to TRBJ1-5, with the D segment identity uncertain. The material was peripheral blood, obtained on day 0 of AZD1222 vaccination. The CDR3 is CASGFYRMTHLTDQPQHF. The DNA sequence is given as TGTGCTAGTGGTTTTTATCGGATGACACATCTTACAGATCAGCCCCAGCATTTT.